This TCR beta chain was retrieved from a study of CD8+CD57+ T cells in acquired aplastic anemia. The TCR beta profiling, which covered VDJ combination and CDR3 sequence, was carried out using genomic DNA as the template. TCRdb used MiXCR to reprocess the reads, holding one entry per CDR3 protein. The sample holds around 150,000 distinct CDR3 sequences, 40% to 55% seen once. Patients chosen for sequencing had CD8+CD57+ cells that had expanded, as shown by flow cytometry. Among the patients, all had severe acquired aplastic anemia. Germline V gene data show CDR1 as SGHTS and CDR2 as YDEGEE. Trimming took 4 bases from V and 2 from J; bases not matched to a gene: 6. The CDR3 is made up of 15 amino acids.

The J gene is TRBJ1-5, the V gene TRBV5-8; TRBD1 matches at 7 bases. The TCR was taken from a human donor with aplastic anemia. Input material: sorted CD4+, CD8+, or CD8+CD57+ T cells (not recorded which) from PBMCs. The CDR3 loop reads CASSGRQGRNQPQHF. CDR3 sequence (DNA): TGTGCCAGCAGCGGCCGACAGGGACGCAATCAGCCCCAGCATTTT.